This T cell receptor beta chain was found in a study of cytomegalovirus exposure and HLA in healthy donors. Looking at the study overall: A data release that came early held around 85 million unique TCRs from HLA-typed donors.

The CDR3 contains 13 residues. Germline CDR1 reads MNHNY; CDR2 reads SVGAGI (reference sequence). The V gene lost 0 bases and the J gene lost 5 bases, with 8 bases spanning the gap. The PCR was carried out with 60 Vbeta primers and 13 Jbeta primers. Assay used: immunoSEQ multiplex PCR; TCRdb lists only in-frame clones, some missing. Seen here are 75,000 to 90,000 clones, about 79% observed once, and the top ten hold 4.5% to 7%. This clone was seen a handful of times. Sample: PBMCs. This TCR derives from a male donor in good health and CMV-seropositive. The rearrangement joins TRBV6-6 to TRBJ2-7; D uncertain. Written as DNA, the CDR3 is TGTGCCAGCAGTTACTCAGAGCTCCACGAGCAGTACTTC. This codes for CASSYSELHEQYF.